These 11 T cell receptor beta chains originate from one sample sequenced in a study of T cell responses to AZD1222 COVID-19 vaccine. TCRdb's copy holds only in-frame clones and misses some; the assay was immunoSEQ multiplex PCR. The sample shows more than 150,000 clones, more than 80% of them seen only once. This specimen was peripheral blood, taken on day 0 of AZD1222 vaccination. The receptors were gathered from an adult in good health.

J is TRBJ2-3 and V is TRBV13; TRBD2 matches at 12 bases. Looked up from germline, CDR1 is PRHDT and CDR2 is FYEKMQ (reference sequence). The ends lost 4 bases at V and 2 bases at J; junction bases unmatched: 4. The CDR3 runs 16 residues. CDR3 sequence (DNA): TGTGCCAGCAGCTACGGACTAGCGGGATTCACAGATACGCAGTATTTT. It codes for CASSYGLAGFTDTQYF.

The chain couples TRBV19 to TRBJ1-1, with D possibly TRBD1 on 6 matching bases. This CDR3 is 13 amino acids long. V lost 5 bases, J lost 1 base, and 8 bases lay in between. The germline V gene has CDR1 LNHDA and CDR2 SQIVND (reference sequence). The CDR3 nucleotides are TGTGCCAGTAGTTGGGGGCGGAACACTGAAGCTTTCTTT. Its translation: CASSWGRNTEAFF. Looking up the rest from reference TRBV19 and TRBJ1-1 gives the full variable domain: DGGITQSPKYLFRKEGQNVTLSCEQNLNHDAMYWYRQDPGQGLRLIYYSQIVNDFQKGDIAEGYSVSREKKESFPLTVTSAQKNPTAFYLCASSWGRNTEAFFGQGTRLTVV.

The rearrangement joins TRBV10-3 to TRBJ1-6, with 7 bases matching TRBD1. The length of the CDR3 is 15 residues. Trimming removed 4 bases from V and 7 bases from J; junction bases left unmatched: 7. Germline CDR1 and CDR2: ENHRY and SYGVKD. The CDR3 sequence: CAISGQGVSNSPLHF. The CDR3 nucleotides are TGTGCCATCAGTGGACAGGGAGTCTCGAATTCACCCCTCCACTTT.

The chain links TRBV20-1 to TRBJ2-7; 9 positions match TRBD1. Trimming at V came to 3 bases and at J to 5 bases, leaving 5 bases not matched to a gene. This CDR3 has 13 amino acids. Germline CDR1 DFQATT, CDR2 SNEGSKA (reference sequence). CDR3 DNA sequence: TGCAGTGCTAGTCGTGGACAGGGGAACGAGCAGTACTTC. It codes for CSASRGQGNEQYF.

The rearrangement links TRBV28 to TRBJ1-6, with 10 bases matching TRBD1. This CDR3 has 19 amino acids. Trimming at V came to 1 base and at J to 7 bases, leaving 13 bases not matched to a gene. The germline V gene encodes CDR1 MDHEN and CDR2 SYDVKM. The CDR3, as DNA: TGTGCCAGCAGTTTATTCCGACAGGGGGCAGCTGTGGGGAATTCACCCCTCCACTTT. Its protein is CASSLFRQGAAVGNSPLHF.

The chain recombines TRBV12-2 with TRBJ1-1; TRBD1, the D gene given by the table, was not confirmed from the DNA. TRBV12-2 represents a pseudogene. The CDR3 spans 14 residues. In DNA form, the CDR3 reads TGTGCAAGTCGCTCAGGACAGTTGAACACTGAAGCTTTCTTT. Translation gives CASRSGQLNTEAFF.

The CDR3 reads CASSESRRTGELFF. As DNA, the CDR3 is TGTGCCAGCAGTGAATCTAGAAGAACCGGGGAGCTGTTTTTT. This chain joins TRBV25-1 and TRBJ2-2; D remains ambiguous. From germline, CDR1 is MGHDK and CDR2 SYGVNS. Trimming removed 1 base at V and 5 bases at J, with 8 bases between. The length of the CDR3 is 14 residues.

The chain couples TRBV27 to TRBJ2-7; tentative D call: TRBD1 (5 bases). Germline values: CDR1 MNHEY, CDR2 SMNVEV (reference sequence). This CDR3 spans 15 amino acids. V lost 6 bases, J lost 3 bases, and 18 bases lay in between. The DNA of the CDR3 is TGTGCCAGCAGCCGCGTTGACCGACAGCTCTACGAGCAGTACTTC. Protein: CASSRVDRQLYEQYF.

This clone was recorded only once. The chain couples TRBV19 to TRBJ1-5; D might be TRBD1 (5 bases). V dropped 7 bases and J dropped 5 bases, with 21 bases sitting between them. This CDR3 comprises 16 residues. The germline CDR1 and CDR2 sequences are LNHDA and SQIVND (reference sequence). The DNA of the CDR3 is TGTGCCAGTAAGAGTGGGGCCGTTATGGGGTATCAGCCCCAGCATTTT. Translated, it gives CASKSGAVMGYQPQHF.

This clone was recorded once. The chain couples TRBV6-5 to TRBJ2-1, with D possibly matching TRBD2 (6 bases). This CDR3 has 14 amino acids. Between the trimmed V and J ends, which lost 1 base and 3 bases, there was a span of 7 bases. CDR1 is MNHEY, CDR2 SVGAGI, per germline. CDR3 loop: CASSYWEDYNEQFF. The DNA for the CDR3 is TGTGCCAGCAGTTACTGGGAGGACTACAATGAGCAGTTCTTC.

The chain uses TRBV30 and TRBJ2-7; 7 nucleotides match TRBD2. J lost 4 bases, V lost 5 bases, and 14 bases had no gene match. CDR3 length: 15 residues. Germline-derived CDR1 and CDR2 are GTSNPN and SVGIG (reference sequence). The chain's CDR3 is CAWGGTTKNRYEQYF. The CDR3 DNA reads TGTGCCTGGGGCGGGACTACCAAGAATAGGTACGAGCAGTACTTC.